This T cell receptor (beta chain) was identified in a study of CXCR3-negative and CXCR3-positive naive CD8 T cells. The CDR3 has 11 amino acids. Concerning this clonotype itself: The antigen is not known.

General study results and limits: Both naive subsets showed comparably high diversity, and memory CD8+ cells showed much lower diversity. Naive cells, whether CXCR3-negative or CXCR3-positive, had similar TRBV-TRBJ usage, while memory cells differed.

5' RACE that incorporated UMI labels was used to prepare the TRB cDNA libraries. Using the 5' RACE reads, TCRdb records one entry per CDR3 protein without DNA. The sample data list tens of thousands of distinct CDR3 sequences. This rearrangement joins TRBV21-1 to TRBJ1-4. TRBV21-1 is classified as a pseudogene. This receptor was identified in a human donor in good health. Some clones in this sample may be carry-over from other donors' samples. Sequenced material: naive CXCR3- CD8+ T cells from blood. Subset in this sample: CD45RO-CCR7+CD27+CD95- naive CD8+ T cells lacking CXCR3 (TNR3-). The CDR3 here is CASNGGRRLFF.